This TCR beta chain is from a study of blood T cell repertoires in COVID-19. CDR3 length: 11 residues. Trimming left V 7 bases short and J 11 bases short, with 14 bases between. Germline V gives CDR1 MNHEY, CDR2 SVGAGI. Sequencing was performed with immunoSEQ multiplex PCR; in TCRdb, only in-frame clones are kept and a portion is missing. The sample lists over 300,000 clones, over 75% occurring once. The sample was PBMCs or T cells enriched from blood (not recorded which). The TCR was taken from a man aged 30 to 45 who had recovered from COVID-19. V is TRBV6-5 and J is TRBJ1-1; D gene unclear. This CDR3 is CASTLSRWAFF. Here the CDR3 DNA reads TGTGCCAGCACCCTAAGCCGGTGGGCTTTCTTT.